The source of this T cell receptor beta chain is a study of T cells after yellow fever vaccination. The study, taken as a whole, reports: Re-detected after boosting: most primary clones, almost 98% of CD4 and roughly 88% of CD8. CD4 and CD8 compartments shared a small share of clonotypes, likely from convergent recombination.

CDR1 is GTSNPN, CDR2 SVGIG, per germline (reference sequence). V dropped 8 bases and J dropped 7 bases, with 23 bases sitting between them. This CDR3 has 14 residues. Generation of TCR cDNA used 5'RACE template switching (which added a universal primer site and UMIs). TCRdb redid the calling of the 5' RACE reads with MiXCR, one entry per CDR3 protein. The sample carries roughly 240,000 distinct CDR3 sequences, 6% to 8% recorded once. This clonotype was found a few times. The antigen remains unidentified. The sequence was collected from a man under 40 who received the YFV17D yellow fever vaccine. Sequences were derived from CD4+ T cells sorted from PBMCs, sampled on the day of the yellow fever booster vaccination. The gene calls are TRBV30 and TRBJ1-2; D is perhaps TRBD1 (6 bases). CDR3 sequence: CARQEGGNQGGYTF. DNA for the CDR3: TGTGCCCGACAGGAGGGGGGGAATCAAGGTGGCTACACCTTC.